The text below deals with one T cell receptor beta chain. The entry originates in a study of control samples from healthy donors and cancer patients. The data were produced by immunoSEQ multiplex PCR, yet TCRdb's version contains in-frame clones alone and is incomplete. This table has tens of thousands of clones, roughly 86% appearing once. The germline V gene has CDR1 MNHEY and CDR2 SVGAGI. CDR3 size: 14 residues. Trimming pared 3 bases from V and 3 bases from J, leaving 12 bases between. The specimen was blood. This rearrangement joins TRBV6-5 to TRBJ2-7, with D possibly being TRBD2 (5 bases). This clonotype originated in a woman aged 55-70 years in good health. CDR3: CASSYPGKSYEQYF. The CDR3 DNA is TGTGCCAGCAGTTATCCCGGGAAAAGCTACGAGCAGTACTTC.